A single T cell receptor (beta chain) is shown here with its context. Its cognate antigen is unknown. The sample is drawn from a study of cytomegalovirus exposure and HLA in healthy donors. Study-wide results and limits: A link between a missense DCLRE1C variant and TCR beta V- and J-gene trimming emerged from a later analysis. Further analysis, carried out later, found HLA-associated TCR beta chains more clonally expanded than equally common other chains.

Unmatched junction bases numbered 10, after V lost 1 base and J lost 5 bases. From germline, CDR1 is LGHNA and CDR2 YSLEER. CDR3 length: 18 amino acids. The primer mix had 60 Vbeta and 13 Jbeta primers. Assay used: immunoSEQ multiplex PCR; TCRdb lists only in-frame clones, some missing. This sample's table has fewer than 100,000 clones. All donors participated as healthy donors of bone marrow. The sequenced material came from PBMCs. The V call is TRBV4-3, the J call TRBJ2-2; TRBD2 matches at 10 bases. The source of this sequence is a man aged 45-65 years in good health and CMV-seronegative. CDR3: CASSQVPLAGGWTGELFF. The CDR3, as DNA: TGCGCCAGCAGCCAAGTCCCTTTAGCGGGGGGCTGGACCGGGGAGCTGTTTTTT.